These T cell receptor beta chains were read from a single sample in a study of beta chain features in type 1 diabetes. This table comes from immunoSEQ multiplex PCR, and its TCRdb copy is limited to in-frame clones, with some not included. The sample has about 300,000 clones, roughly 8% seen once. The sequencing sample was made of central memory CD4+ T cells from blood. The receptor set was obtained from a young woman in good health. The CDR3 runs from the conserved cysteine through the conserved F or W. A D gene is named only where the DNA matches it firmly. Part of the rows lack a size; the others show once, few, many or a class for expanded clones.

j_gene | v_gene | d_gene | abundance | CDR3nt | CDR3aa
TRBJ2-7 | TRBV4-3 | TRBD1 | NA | TGCGCCAGCAGCCAAGTGCTCCGGGACAGACTCTACGAGCAGTACTTC | CASSQVLRDRLYEQYF
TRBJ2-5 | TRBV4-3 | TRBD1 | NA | TGCGCCAGCAGCCCGGAATCCGGGACAGGGGTAGAGACCCAGTACTTC | CASSPESGTGVETQYF
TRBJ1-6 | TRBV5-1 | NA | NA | TGCGCCAGCACAAGCTCCTATAATTCACCCCTCCACTTT | CASTSSYNSPLHF
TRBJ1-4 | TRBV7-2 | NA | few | TGTGCCAGCAGCTTAGCTCCCCTTTATTCAACTAATGAAAAACTGTTTTTT | CASSLAPLYSTNEKLFF
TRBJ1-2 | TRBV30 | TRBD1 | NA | TGTGCCTGGAGTCCGGGACAGGGACCTGGCTACACCTTC | CAWSPGQGPGYTF
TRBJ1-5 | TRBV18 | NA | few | TGTGCCAGCTCACCCACAACACCGAATAGCAATCAGCCCCAGCATTTT | CASSPTTPNSNQPQHF
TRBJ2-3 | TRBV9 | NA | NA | TGTGCCAGCGCCCCAACAGGAATGGCCCACTATACGCAGTATTTT | CASAPTGMAHYTQYF
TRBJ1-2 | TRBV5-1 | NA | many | TGCGCCAGCAGCTTCCACCCCGCCGATCTCGGCTACACCTTC | CASSFHPADLGYTF
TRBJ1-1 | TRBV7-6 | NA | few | TGTGCCAGCAGCTTAGCCATGAACACTGAAGCTTTCTTT | CASSLAMNTEAFF
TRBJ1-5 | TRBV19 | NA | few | TGTGCCAGTAGTATAGCCAGGGCCCGCAATCAGCCCCAGCATTTT | CASSIARARNQPQHF
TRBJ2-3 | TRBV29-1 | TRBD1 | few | TGCAGCGTTGATGGCGAGACAGGGGGAGTAGATACGCAGTATTTT | CSVDGETGGVDTQYF
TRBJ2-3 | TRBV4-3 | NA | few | TGCGCCAGCAGCCAAGAAGAATCAGATACGCAGTATTTT | CASSQEESDTQYF
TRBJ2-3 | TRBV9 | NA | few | TGTGCCAGCACGGGGGACAGCAGTTCCACAGATACGCAGTATTTT | CASTGDSSSTDTQYF
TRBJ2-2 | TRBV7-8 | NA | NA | TGTGCCAGCAGCTTAAGGATACAGGGACCTTTGTTCACCGGGGAGCTGTTTTTT | CASSLRIQGPLFTGELFF
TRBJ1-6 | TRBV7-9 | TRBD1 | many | TGTGCCAGCAGCTTAGGACAGGGTTTCTATAATTCACCCCTCCACTTT | CASSLGQGFYNSPLHF
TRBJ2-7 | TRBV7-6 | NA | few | TGTGCCAGCAGCTTAAGCCCCCGACACTACGAGCAGTACTTC | CASSLSPRHYEQYF
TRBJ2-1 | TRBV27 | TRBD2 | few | TGTGCCAGCAGTTTCTCAGCGGGGGGGTACAATGAGCAGTTCTTC | CASSFSAGGYNEQFF
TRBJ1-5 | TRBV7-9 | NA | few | TGTGCCAGCAGCGTAAACAATCAGCCCCAGCATTTT | CASSVNNQPQHF
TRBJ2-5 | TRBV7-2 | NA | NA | TGTGCCAGCAGCTTAGCGAGGTTCGAGACCCAGTACTTC | CASSLARFETQYF
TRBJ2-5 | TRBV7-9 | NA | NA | TGTGCCAGCAGCGCAAACCTACTAGCAACACGGGAGACCCAGTACTTC | CASSANLLATRETQYF
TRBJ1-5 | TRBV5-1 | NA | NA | TGCGCCAGCAGCTCGGATGGGGATCAGCCCCAGCATTTT | CASSSDGDQPQHF
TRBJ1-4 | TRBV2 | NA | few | TGTGCCGGGGGAGGACCCGACGGGTCTGAAAAACTGTTTTTT | CAGGGPDGSEKLFF
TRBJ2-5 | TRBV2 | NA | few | TGTGCCAGCAATGGGGCTAGCAGGTTGGAGACCCAGTACTTC | CASNGASRLETQYF
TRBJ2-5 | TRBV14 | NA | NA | TGTGCCAGCAGCCAAGATCTTGCCGAGACCCAGTACTTC | CASSQDLAETQYF
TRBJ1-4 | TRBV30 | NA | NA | TGTGCCTGGAGTGTAACCTATGAAAAACTGTTTTTT | CAWSVTYEKLFF
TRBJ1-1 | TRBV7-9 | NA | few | TGTGCCAGCAGCTCTCAAGAGGGGGCTGAAGCTTTCTTT | CASSSQEGAEAFF
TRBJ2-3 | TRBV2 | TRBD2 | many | TGTGCCAGCAGGCTCCTAGCGGCTGTGGGAGATACGCAGTATTTT | CASRLLAAVGDTQYF
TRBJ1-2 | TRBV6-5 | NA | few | TGTGCCAGCAAAGAGGGGCCCGAAGCTAACTATGGCTACACCTTC | CASKEGPEANYGYTF
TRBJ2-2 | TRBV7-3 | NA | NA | TGTGCCAGCAGCAAAGGGACAAACACCGGGGAGCTGTTTTTT | CASSKGTNTGELFF
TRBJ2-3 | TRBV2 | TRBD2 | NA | TGTGCCAGCACTCGGACTAGCGGGGGACTGACAGATACGCAGTATTTT | CASTRTSGGLTDTQYF
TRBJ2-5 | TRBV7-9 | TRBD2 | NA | TGTGCCAGCAGCTCCTTAAGCGGGGAAGAGACCCAGTACTTC | CASSSLSGEETQYF
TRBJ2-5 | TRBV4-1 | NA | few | TGCGCCAGCAGCCTCAGGGAAATCCAAGAGACCCAGTACTTC | CASSLREIQETQYF
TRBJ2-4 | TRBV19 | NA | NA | TGTGCCAGTAGTATTCCGATGGCCAAAAACATTCAGTACTTC | CASSIPMAKNIQYF
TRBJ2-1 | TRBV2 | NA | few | TGTGCCAGCAGTGAACAACGTAGCTCCTACAATGAGCAGTTCTTC | CASSEQRSSYNEQFF
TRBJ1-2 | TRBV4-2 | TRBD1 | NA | TGTGCCAGCAGCCAACCGGGACAGCCTAACTATGGCTACACCTTC | CASSQPGQPNYGYTF
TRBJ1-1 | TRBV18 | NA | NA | TGTGCCAGCTCACCATTGAACACTGAAGCTTTCTTT | CASSPLNTEAFF
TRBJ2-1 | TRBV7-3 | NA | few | TGTGCCAGCAGCTTAGGCAGGGACAATGAGCAGTTCTTC | CASSLGRDNEQFF
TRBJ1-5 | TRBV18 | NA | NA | TGTGCCAGCTCAAGTCTTGGGAGGGGCGGCAATCAGCCCCAGCATTTT | CASSSLGRGGNQPQHF
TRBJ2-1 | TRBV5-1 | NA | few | TGCGCCAGCAGCTTGGAGGGCAGTTACAATGAGCAGTTCTTC | CASSLEGSYNEQFF
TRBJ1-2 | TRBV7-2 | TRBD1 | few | TGTGCCAGCAGCTTAGGACAGGGGGAATATGGCTACACCTTC | CASSLGQGEYGYTF
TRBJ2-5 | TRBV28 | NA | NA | TGTGCCAGCAGCCCCGCGGTAGCAGGAGAGACCCAGTACTTC | CASSPAVAGETQYF
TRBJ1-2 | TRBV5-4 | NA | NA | TGTGCCAGCAGCACGGGACTCTGGGGGTCTAACTATGGCTACACCTTC | CASSTGLWGSNYGYTF
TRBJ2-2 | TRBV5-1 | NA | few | TGCGCCAGCAGCTTGCAGGGCCTCAACACCGGGGAGCTGTTTTTT | CASSLQGLNTGELFF
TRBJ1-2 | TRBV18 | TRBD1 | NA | TGTGCCAGCTCCAATGAGGCGGGACAGGGATTCTATGGCTACACCTTC | CASSNEAGQGFYGYTF